The T cell receptor (beta chain) under discussion was sequenced for a study of blood T cell repertoires in COVID-19. Study details: Whether acute or convalescent, the COVID-19 samples came from the United States, Italy and Spain. Nucleic acid was either cDNA or gDNA, and it came from T cells, B-cell-depleted T cells, or PBMCs.

As processed by the authors: Estimation of nucleated cell counts was performed using reference gene primer amplification. Repertoires were generated with immunoSEQ multiplex PCR, while TCRdb's copy carries only in-frame clones and drops some. That table gives V, J and clone size, and the DNA gave D and trimming. The table lists over 85,000 clones, around 87% of them singletons. The origin of this receptor is a human donor in a cohort sampled during active COVID-19. The sequenced sample was peripheral blood.

CDR3: CASSQPGTDEQYF. The CDR3 DNA follows: TGCGCCAGCAGCCAACCCGGGACTGACGAGCAGTACTTC. This rearrangement joins TRBV5-1 to TRBJ2-7, with D perhaps matching TRBD2 (6 bases). V shed 4 bases and J shed 5 bases, with 13 bases lying between them. Germline V CDR1 and CDR2: SGHRS, YFSETQ. The CDR3 runs to 13 residues.